This T cell receptor (beta chain) was sequenced for a study of graft-versus-host responses after intestinal transplantation. TCRdb keeps only in-frame clones here, not all; method: immunoSEQ multiplex PCR. The table records nearly 45,000 clones, roughly nine tenths of them present only once. Note on this clone: Its antigen is not identified.

CDR3 length: 14 amino acids. Per germline, CDR1 MNHEY and CDR2 SMNVEV (reference sequence). Trimming cost V 7 bases and J 9 bases; bases outside gene matches: 9. Overall study findings and caveats: Recipient bone marrow held GvH clones, some seen earlier in ileum or blood. An association linked early post-transplant HvG declines with peak circulating GvH clone levels. The presence of high graft-versus-host to host-versus-graft clonal ratios in allografts characterized patients with graft-donor T cell macrochimerism.

The V gene is TRBV27, the J gene TRBJ2-1, with 10 bases aligning to TRBD2. Sequences were derived from PBMCs, sampled 524 days after transplant. This TCR came from a human patient who received an intestinal transplant, so some T cells may come from the graft donor. CDR3 sequence (DNA): TGTGCCAGCACCTTGGCTAGCGGGAGTGGTGAGCAGTTCTTC. Translating gives CASTLASGSGEQFF.